This T cell receptor beta chain is drawn from a study of cytomegalovirus exposure and HLA in healthy donors. Study observations and caveats: TCR beta sequences reportedly predicted most subjects' HLA-A and HLA-B alleles accurately. Analysis was carried out at a later point, and it linked a missense DCLRE1C variant to TCR beta V- and J-gene trimming.

Of note for this clone: Its antigen remains unknown.

Looked up from germline, CDR1 is SGHNT and CDR2 is YYREEE (reference sequence). This CDR3 spans 15 amino acids. Unmatched junction bases numbered 2, after V lost 1 base and J lost 3 bases. It was with 60 Vbeta and 13 Jbeta primers that the PCR ran. The table came from immunoSEQ multiplex PCR; TCRdb's copy has only in-frame clones and leaves some out. The table records approximately 79,000 clones, about 79% of them present only once. The rearrangement joins TRBV5-4 to TRBJ2-3; 10 bases map to TRBD2. Sequenced: PBMCs. The receptor's source is a male donor in good health and CMV-seropositive. CDR3: CASSLRTSGTDTQYF. CDR3 DNA sequence: TGTGCCAGCAGCTTGAGGACTAGCGGAACAGATACGCAGTATTTT.